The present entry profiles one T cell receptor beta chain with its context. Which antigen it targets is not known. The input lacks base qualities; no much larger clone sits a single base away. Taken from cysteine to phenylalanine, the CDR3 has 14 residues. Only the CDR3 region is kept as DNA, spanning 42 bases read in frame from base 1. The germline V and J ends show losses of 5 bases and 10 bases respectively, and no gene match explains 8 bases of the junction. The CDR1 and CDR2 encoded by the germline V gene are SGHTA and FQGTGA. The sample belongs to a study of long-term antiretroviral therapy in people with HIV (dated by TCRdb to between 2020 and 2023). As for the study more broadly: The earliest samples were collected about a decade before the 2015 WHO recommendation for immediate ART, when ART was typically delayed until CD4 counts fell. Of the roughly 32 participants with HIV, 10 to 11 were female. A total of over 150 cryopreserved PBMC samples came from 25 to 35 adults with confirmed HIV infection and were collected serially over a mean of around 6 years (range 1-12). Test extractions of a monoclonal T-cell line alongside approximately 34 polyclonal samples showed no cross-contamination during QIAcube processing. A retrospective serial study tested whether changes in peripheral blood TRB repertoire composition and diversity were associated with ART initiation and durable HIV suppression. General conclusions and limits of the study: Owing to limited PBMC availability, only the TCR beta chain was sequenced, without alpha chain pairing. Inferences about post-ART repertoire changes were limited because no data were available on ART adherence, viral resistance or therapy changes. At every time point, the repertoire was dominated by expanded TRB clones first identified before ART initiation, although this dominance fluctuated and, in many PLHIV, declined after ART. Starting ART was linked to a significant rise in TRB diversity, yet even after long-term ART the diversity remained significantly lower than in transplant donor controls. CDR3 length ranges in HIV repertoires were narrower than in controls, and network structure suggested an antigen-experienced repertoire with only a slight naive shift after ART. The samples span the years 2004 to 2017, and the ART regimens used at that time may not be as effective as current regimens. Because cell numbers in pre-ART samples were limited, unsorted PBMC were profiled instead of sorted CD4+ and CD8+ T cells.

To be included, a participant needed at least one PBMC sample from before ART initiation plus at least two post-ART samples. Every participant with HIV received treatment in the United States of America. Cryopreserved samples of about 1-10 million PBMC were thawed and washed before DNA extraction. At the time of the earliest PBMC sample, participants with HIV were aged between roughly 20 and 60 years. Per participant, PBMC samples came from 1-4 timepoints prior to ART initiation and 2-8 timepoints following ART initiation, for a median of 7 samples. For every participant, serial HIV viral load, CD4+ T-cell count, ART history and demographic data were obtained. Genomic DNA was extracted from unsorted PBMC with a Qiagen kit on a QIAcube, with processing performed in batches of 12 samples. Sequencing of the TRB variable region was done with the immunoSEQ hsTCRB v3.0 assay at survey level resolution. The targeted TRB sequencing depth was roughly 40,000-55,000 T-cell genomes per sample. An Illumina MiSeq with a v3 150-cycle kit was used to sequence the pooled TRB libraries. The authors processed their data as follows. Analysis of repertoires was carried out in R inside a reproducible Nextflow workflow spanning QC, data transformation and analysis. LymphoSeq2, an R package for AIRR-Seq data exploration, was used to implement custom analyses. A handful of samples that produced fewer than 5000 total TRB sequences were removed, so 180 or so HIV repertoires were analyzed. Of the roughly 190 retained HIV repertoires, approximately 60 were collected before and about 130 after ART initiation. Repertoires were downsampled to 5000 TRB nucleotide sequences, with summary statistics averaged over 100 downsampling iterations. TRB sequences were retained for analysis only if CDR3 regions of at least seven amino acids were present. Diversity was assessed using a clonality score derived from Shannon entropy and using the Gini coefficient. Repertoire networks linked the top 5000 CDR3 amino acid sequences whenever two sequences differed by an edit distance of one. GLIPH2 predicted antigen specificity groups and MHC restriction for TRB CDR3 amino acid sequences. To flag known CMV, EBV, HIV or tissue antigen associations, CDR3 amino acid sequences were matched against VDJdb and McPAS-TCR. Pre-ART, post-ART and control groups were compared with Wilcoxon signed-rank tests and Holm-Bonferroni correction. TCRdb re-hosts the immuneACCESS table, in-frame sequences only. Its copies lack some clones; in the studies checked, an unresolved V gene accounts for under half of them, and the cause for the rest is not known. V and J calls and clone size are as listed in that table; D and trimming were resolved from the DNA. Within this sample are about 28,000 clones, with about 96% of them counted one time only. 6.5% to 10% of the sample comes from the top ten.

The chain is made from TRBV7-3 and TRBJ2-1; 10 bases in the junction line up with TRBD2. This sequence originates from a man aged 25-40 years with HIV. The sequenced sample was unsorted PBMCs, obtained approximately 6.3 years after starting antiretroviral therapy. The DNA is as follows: TGTGCCAGCAGCGTGTATGGGACTAGCGAGGAGCAGTTCTTC. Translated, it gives CASSVYGTSEEQFF.